The clone carrying this T cell receptor beta chain occurred a few times. Its antigen is undetermined. The record originates from a study of CD8+ T cells in alopecia areata. Study-wide context: The study gave treated patients oral tofacitinib at 5 to 10 mg twice daily.

The treatment here: oral pan-JAK inhibitor, 5-10 mg twice daily. Lesional scalp tissue (obtained by punch biopsy) and peripheral blood were collected from alopecia areata patients. Extracted from the samples, RNA was reverse transcribed into cDNA to serve as the sequencing template. Method: immunoSEQ multiplex PCR; TCRdb's copy keeps in-frame clones and lacks some. The profile shows 200,000 to 250,000 clones, about 64% of them singletons. With V trimmed by 4 bases and J by 7 bases, 11 bases remained unmatched. The CDR3 extends over 15 amino acids. CDR1 is SGHNT, CDR2 YYREEE, per germline (reference sequence). General study findings and limits: More clonal than normal scalp was lesional scalp, particularly alopecia totalis/universalis. Many expanded lesional clones stayed in scalp and blood while on tofacitinib.

The sequencing here drew on CD4+ T cells sorted from blood, taken at week 4, from a patient treated with tofacitinib. This receptor was obtained from a human donor with alopecia areata. V is TRBV5-4 and J is TRBJ2-1; 7 bases map to TRBD1. The CDR3 sequence: CASSLDRVLRNEQFF. The CDR3 DNA follows: TGTGCCAGCAGCCTAGACAGGGTACTTCGGAATGAGCAGTTCTTC. The full variable domain, in which reference TRBV5-4 and TRBJ2-1 provide the parts outside the CDR3, is ETGVTQSPTHLIKTRGQQVTLRCSSQSGHNTVSWYQQALGQGPQFIFQYYREEENGRGNFPPRFSGLQFPNYSSELNVNALELDDSALYLCASSLDRVLRNEQFFGPGTRLTVL.